This T cell receptor beta chain was observed in a study of cytomegalovirus exposure and HLA in healthy donors. There are 17 residues in the CDR3. The germline CDR1 and CDR2 sequences are SGHKS and YYEKEE (reference sequence). V trimming: 2 bases; J trimming: 0 bases; junction bases outside the gene matches: 11. Study-wide findings and caveats: The CMV antigen specificity of a few CMV-associated chains was confirmed through in vitro analysis.

For this clone: Its antigen is currently unknown.

The repertoire was sequenced with immunoSEQ multiplex PCR; TCRdb's copy has only in-frame clones and lacks some. Among some 150,000 clones listed, about 86% were seen once. V usage is TRBV5-5 and J usage is TRBJ2-7; 7 positions match TRBD1. The sequenced material came from PBMCs. This receptor was identified in a woman between 18 and 29 years old in good health and CMV-seropositive. The CDR3 region has the DNA TGTGCCAGCAGCTTTAGGATGAACAGGGGATACTCCTACGAGCAGTACTTC. The encoded protein is CASSFRMNRGYSYEQYF.